This is a list of T cell receptor beta chains from one sample in a study of blood T cell repertoires in COVID-19. TCRdb's table, derived via immunoSEQ multiplex PCR, lists solely in-frame clones and lacks some. The repertoire holds around 200,000 clones, with more than 70% as singletons. The specimen was peripheral blood. The source of these receptors is a man in his forties or fifties with active or convalescent COVID-19. The CDR3 runs from the conserved cysteine through the conserved F or W. Each record gives: J gene, D gene, V gene, clone size, CDR3 DNA, CDR3 protein. The D gene is left open where the match is weak. The size of a clone is reported for some rows only, either as once, few or many, or as a class for expanded clones.

TRBJ1-1,TRBD1,TRBV30,few,TGTGCCTGGAGTAGGGGGCTGAACACTGAAGCTTTCTTT,CAWSRGLNTEAFF
TRBJ2-3,TRBD2,TRBV5-1,.,TGCGCCAGCAGCCTGGGACTAGCGGTTAGCACAGATACGCAGTATTTT,CASSLGLAVSTDTQYF
TRBJ2-3,.,TRBV6-5,.,TGTGCCAGCAGTAACCGGGACACCTATACGCAGTATTTT,CASSNRDTYTQYF
TRBJ1-5,.,TRBV5-1,.,TGCGCCAGCAGCCCAGCCGGGGGTAGCAATCAGCCCCAGCATTTT,CASSPAGGSNQPQHF
TRBJ1-2,TRBD1,TRBV27,.,TGTGCCAGCAGTTTACATACCGACAGGGGCGAGTATGGCTACACCTTC,CASSLHTDRGEYGYTF
TRBJ2-2,TRBD1,TRBV7-8,.,TGTGCCAGCAGCTTAGCGGACAGGGGTAGCGGGGAGCTGTTTTTT,CASSLADRGSGELFF
TRBJ2-3,TRBD1,TRBV5-1,once,TGCGCCAGCAGCTTCCAAGGGGACAGTTCTAGCACAGATACGCAGTATTTT,CASSFQGDSSSTDTQYF
TRBJ1-5,TRBD1,TRBV7-6,.,TGTGCCAGCAGCCGGACAGGAAGCAACAATCAGCCCCAGCATTTT,CASSRTGSNNQPQHF
TRBJ2-2,.,TRBV5-5,.,TGTGCCAGCAGCTTGCAGGGTTCGGGCACCGGGGAGCTGTTTTTT,CASSLQGSGTGELFF
TRBJ2-5,.,TRBV12-5,.,TGTGCTAGTGGGTCCGGGGTACAAGAGACCCAGTACTTC,CASGSGVQETQYF
TRBJ1-5,TRBD1,TRBV3-1/TRBV3-2,.,TGTGCCAGCAGCCAAGACCCGGGACAGGGTTGGGGTCAGCCCCAGCATTTT,CASSQDPGQGWGQPQHF
TRBJ1-2,.,TRBV27,.,TGTGCCAGCAGTTTAGAGGGGGACCCCCTTTCAGGCTACACCTTC,CASSLEGDPLSGYTF
TRBJ1-2,.,TRBV7-2,.,TGTGCCAGCAGCCCCCCCCAGAAACCCTATGGCTACACCTTC,CASSPPQKPYGYTF
TRBJ2-1,TRBD2,TRBV6-6,.,TGTGCCAGCAGCCCCGCTAGCGGCAACTACAATGAGCAGTTCTTC,CASSPASGNYNEQFF
TRBJ1-1,TRBD1,TRBV4-1,few,TGCGCCAGCAGCCCGAATTCCGGGACAGGTCACACTGAAGCTTTCTTT,CASSPNSGTGHTEAFF
TRBJ1-4,TRBD1,TRBV28,once,TGTGCCAGCAGCCTGGGACAGGAGACTACTCTGTTTTTT,CASSLGQETTLFF
TRBJ2-5,.,TRBV11-3,once,TGTGCCAGCGGCCCGGGACAAGGCCAAGAGACCCAGTACTTC,CASGPGQGQETQYF
TRBJ2-5,.,TRBV10-2,once,TGCGCCAGCGCGTCCCCGGAGACCCAGTACTTC,CASASPETQYF
TRBJ2-5,TRBD2,TRBV30,once,TGTGCCTGTAAAATTAGCGGGGGGGGTTCGACCCAGTACTTC,CACKISGGGSTQYF
TRBJ1-2,.,TRBV15,.,TGTGCCACCAGCAGAGTTAGGGGTTCTTATGGCTACACCTTC,CATSRVRGSYGYTF
TRBJ1-1,.,TRBV6-5,.,TGTGCCAGCCTCGGTCCCCTCAACACTGAAGCTTTCTTT,CASLGPLNTEAFF
TRBJ1-2,.,TRBV6-2/TRBV6-3,.,TGTGCCAGCAGTGGCGGACAGCCCTATGGCTACACCTTC,CASSGGQPYGYTF
TRBJ1-5,.,TRBV20-1,.,TGCAGTGCTAGTCCTTCGGGGGGGGGTCAGCCCCAGCATTTT,CSASPSGGGQPQHF
TRBJ1-1,.,TRBV3-1/TRBV3-2,.,TGTGCCAGCAGCCAAGACGGGACAACTTTATTGGGCACTGAAGCTTTCTTT,CASSQDGTTLLGTEAFF
TRBJ2-5,.,TRBV5-8,once,TGTGCCAGCAGCTTTAAGACCCAGTACTTC,CASSFKTQYF
TRBJ1-3,.,TRBV30,.,TGTGCCTTTGGCCATCTGAGAAACACCATATATTTT,CAFGHLRNTIYF
TRBJ2-7,TRBD1,TRBV18,.,TGTGCCAGCTCACCGGACAGGGTTACCTACGAGCAGTACTTC,CASSPDRVTYEQYF
TRBJ1-5,TRBD1,TRBV3-1/TRBV3-2,.,TGTGCCAGCAGCTCCGGGACAGTCAATCAGCCCCAGCATTTT,CASSSGTVNQPQHF
TRBJ1-5,.,TRBV18,once,TGTGCCAGCTCGCCCGGGCGGGGCAATCAGCCCCAGCATTTT,CASSPGRGNQPQHF
TRBJ1-5,.,TRBV4-1,.,TGCGCCAGCAGCCAAGATGGCAGAAGCAATCAGCCCCAGCATTTT,CASSQDGRSNQPQHF
TRBJ2-1,TRBD1,TRBV29-1,.,TGCAGCGTGGGGGGACAGGTGCGGTACAATGAGCAGTTCTTC,CSVGGQVRYNEQFF
TRBJ2-3,TRBD2,TRBV7-3,.,TGTGCCAGCAGCCCAGGGACTAGTTCAGATACGCAGTATTTT,CASSPGTSSDTQYF
TRBJ2-3,.,TRBV5-6,.,TGTGCCAGCAGCCGGGACATTATAGATACGCAGTATTTT,CASSRDIIDTQYF
TRBJ1-2,.,TRBV7-2,.,TGTGCCAGCAGCAAATACAATTATGGCTACACCTTC,CASSKYNYGYTF
TRBJ2-6,TRBD1,TRBV6-6,once,TGTGCCAGCAGCCGAGGGACAGCGGCCTCTGGGGCCAACGTCCTGACTTTC,CASSRGTAASGANVLTF
TRBJ2-7,.,TRBV1,.,TGCACCAGCCGATCTCCGACTAGCGGTTACGACGAGCAGTACTTC,CTSRSPTSGYDEQYF
TRBJ1-5,.,TRBV27,.,TGTGCCAGCAGTTCCCTACAGGGTCTGCTTCAGCCCCAGCATTTT,CASSSLQGLLQPQHF
TRBJ2-7,TRBD2,TRBV28,.,TGTGCCAGCAGTTTTGAGGGGCGGCTAGCGGGGTTCGCCTACGAGCAGTACTTC,CASSFEGRLAGFAYEQYF
TRBJ2-1,TRBD2,TRBV7-9,.,TGTGCCAGCAGCTCTAGCGGGAGGGCCTACAATGAGCAGTTCTTC,CASSSSGRAYNEQFF
TRBJ2-2,.,TRBV5-4,.,TGTGCCAGCAGCCAACAGGAGCTCGCGAACACCGGGGAGCTGTTTTTT,CASSQQELANTGELFF
TRBJ1-1,TRBD1,TRBV7-2,.,TGTGCCAGCAGCTGGGACAGGGGGGGTACTGAAGCTTTCTTT,CASSWDRGGTEAFF
TRBJ2-7,.,TRBV27,.,TGTGCCAGCAGTTTAAGGGGTGGTAAGGACGAGCAGTACTTC,CASSLRGGKDEQYF
TRBJ2-5,.,TRBV5-1,.,TGCGCCAGCAGCGACCAGCGGGTGACCGTAGAGACCCAGTACTTC,CASSDQRVTVETQYF
TRBJ2-1,TRBD2,TRBV24-1,.,TGTGCCACCAGTGATACCAAACTAGCGGTTAAAGACAATGAGCAGTTCTTC,CATSDTKLAVKDNEQFF
TRBJ1-1,.,TRBV7-2,.,TGTGCCAGCAGCTTAGCGTTTTCAGGGCGTACTGAAGCTTTCTTT,CASSLAFSGRTEAFF
TRBJ2-2,.,TRBV28,.,TGTGCCAGCAGTTTATTGCGGAGACCGAACACCGGGGAGCTGTTTTTT,CASSLLRRPNTGELFF
TRBJ2-7,TRBD2,TRBV3-1/TRBV3-2,.,TGTGCCAGCAGCCTAAGACTAGCGGCGACCTACGAGCAGTACTTC,CASSLRLAATYEQYF
TRBJ1-5,.,TRBV21-1,.,TGTGCCAGCAGCAAAGTGTCTCGGAGGGGCACATCGAGCAATCAGCCCCAGCATTTT,CASSKVSRRGTSSNQPQHF
TRBJ1-2,.,TRBV12-3/TRBV12-4,.,TGTGCCAGCAGTCCCCTAGTCGGTGGCTACACCTTC,CASSPLVGGYTF
TRBJ1-1,.,TRBV7-9,.,TGTGCCAGCAGCTCAGCTACGGGGAACACTGAAGCTTTCTTT,CASSSATGNTEAFF
TRBJ2-1,TRBD2,TRBV7-2,.,TGTGCCAGCAGCTTCGCGGGACTAGCGGACGATGAGCAGTTCTTC,CASSFAGLADDEQFF